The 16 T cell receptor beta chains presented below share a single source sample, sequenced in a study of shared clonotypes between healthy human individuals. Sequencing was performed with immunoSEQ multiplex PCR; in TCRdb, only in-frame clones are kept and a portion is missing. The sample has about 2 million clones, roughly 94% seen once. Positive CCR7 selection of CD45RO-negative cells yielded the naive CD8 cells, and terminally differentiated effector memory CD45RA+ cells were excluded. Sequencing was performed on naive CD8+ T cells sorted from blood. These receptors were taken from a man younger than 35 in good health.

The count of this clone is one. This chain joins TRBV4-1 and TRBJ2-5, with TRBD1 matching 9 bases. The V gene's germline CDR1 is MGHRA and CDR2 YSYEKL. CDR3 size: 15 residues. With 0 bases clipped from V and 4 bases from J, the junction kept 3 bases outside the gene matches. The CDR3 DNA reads TGCGCCAGCAGCCAAGATCTGGGACAGGGAGAGACCCAGTACTTC. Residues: CASSQDLGQGETQYF.

The CDR3 region is CASSYSYRDEQFF. The CDR3 coding sequence is TGTGCCAGCAGTTACTCGTATCGCGATGAGCAGTTCTTC. The gene calls are TRBV6-5 and TRBJ2-1, with no clear D. V shed 0 bases and J shed 8 bases, with 8 bases lying between them. CDR1 MNHEY and CDR2 SVGAGI come from the germline V gene. The length of the CDR3 is 13 residues.

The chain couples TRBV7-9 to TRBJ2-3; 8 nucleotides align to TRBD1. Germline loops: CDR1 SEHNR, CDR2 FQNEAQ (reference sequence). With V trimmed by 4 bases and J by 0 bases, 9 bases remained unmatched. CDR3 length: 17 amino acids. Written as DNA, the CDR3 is TGTGCCAGCAGCTCCTCCGACAGGGGAGGAAGCACAGATACGCAGTATTTT. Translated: CASSSSDRGGSTDTQYF.

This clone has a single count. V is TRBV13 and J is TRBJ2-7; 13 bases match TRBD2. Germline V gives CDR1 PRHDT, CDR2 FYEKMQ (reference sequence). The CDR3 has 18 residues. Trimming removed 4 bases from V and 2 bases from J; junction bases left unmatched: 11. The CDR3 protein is CASSSRLAGGLSPYEQYF. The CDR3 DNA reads TGTGCCAGCAGCTCAAGACTAGCGGGAGGCCTCTCTCCCTACGAGCAGTACTTC.

The CDR3 coding sequence is TGTGCCAGCAGCCCAGTCGGGGGGAACACCGGGGAGCTGTTTTTT. Amino acids: CASSPVGGNTGELFF. This rearrangement joins TRBV7-3 to TRBJ2-2, with a weak D call TRBD2 (6 bases). V was trimmed by 5 bases and J by 1 base, leaving 11 bases between them. Germline CDR1 and CDR2: SGHTA and FQGTGA. This CDR3 has 15 residues.

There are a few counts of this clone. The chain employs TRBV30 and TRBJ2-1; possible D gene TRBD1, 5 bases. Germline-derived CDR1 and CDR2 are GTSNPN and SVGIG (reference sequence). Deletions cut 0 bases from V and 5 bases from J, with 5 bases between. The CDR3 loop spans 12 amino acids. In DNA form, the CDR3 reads TGTGCCTGGAGTGTACAGGACAATGAGCAGTTCTTC. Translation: CAWSVQDNEQFF.

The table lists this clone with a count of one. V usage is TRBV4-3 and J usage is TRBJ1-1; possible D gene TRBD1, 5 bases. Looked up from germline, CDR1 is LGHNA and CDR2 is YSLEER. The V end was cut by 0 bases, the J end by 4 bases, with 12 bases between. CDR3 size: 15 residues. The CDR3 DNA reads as TGCGCCAGCAGCCAAGAGAGGGGTTTGGGCACTGAAGCTTTCTTT. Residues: CASSQERGLGTEAFF.

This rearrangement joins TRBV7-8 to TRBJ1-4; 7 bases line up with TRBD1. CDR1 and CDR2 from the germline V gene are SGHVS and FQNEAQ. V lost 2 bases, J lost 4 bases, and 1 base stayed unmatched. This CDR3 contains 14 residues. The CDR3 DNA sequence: TGTGCCAGCAGCTTAACAGGGGTTAATGAAAAACTGTTTTTT. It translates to CASSLTGVNEKLFF.

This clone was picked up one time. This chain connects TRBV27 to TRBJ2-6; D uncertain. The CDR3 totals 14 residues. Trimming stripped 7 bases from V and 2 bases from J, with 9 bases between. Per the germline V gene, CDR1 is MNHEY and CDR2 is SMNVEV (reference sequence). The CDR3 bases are TGTGCCAGCACCTGGACCGCTGGGGCCAACGTCCTGACTTTC. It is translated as CASTWTAGANVLTF.

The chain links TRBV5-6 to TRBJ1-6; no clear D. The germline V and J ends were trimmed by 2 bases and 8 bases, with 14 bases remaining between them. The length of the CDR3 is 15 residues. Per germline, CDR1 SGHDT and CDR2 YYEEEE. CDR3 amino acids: CASSFGKGLHSPLHF. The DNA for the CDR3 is TGTGCCAGCAGCTTTGGGAAGGGTCTCCATTCACCCCTCCACTTT.

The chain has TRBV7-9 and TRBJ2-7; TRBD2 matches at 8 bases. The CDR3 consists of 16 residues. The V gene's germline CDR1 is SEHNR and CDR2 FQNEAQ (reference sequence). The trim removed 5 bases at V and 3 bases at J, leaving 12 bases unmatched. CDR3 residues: CASSPGDLAGYYEQYF. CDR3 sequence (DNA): TGTGCCAGCAGCCCGGGGGATTTAGCGGGGTACTACGAGCAGTACTTC.

In nucleotides, the CDR3 is TGCGCCAGCAGTATATCCAATGAGCAGTTCTTC. Translated, it gives CASSISNEQFF. The rearrangement joins TRBV10-1 to TRBJ2-1; no clear D gene. The V gene's germline CDR1 is WNHNN and CDR2 SYGVQD (reference sequence). This CDR3 is 11 amino acids long. The V gene lost 5 bases and the J gene lost 6 bases, with 5 bases spanning the gap.

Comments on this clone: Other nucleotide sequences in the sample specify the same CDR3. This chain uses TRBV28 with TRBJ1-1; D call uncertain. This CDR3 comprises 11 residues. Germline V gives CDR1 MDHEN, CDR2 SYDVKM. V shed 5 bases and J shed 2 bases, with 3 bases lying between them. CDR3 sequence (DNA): TGTGCCAGCAGTACAAACACTGAAGCTTTCTTT. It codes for CASSTNTEAFF.

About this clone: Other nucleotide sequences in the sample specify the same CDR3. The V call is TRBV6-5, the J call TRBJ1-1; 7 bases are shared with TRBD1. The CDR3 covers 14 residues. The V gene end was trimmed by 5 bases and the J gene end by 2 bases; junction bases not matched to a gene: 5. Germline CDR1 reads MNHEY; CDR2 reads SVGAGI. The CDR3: CASSPTGLNTEAFF. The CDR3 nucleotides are TGTGCCAGCAGTCCGACAGGGCTAAACACTGAAGCTTTCTTT.

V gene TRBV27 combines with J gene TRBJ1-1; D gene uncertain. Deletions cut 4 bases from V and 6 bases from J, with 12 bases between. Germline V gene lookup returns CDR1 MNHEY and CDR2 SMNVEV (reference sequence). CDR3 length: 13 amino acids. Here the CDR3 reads CASSYSRKAEAFF. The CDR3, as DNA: TGTGCCAGCAGTTATTCCCGGAAGGCTGAAGCTTTCTTT.

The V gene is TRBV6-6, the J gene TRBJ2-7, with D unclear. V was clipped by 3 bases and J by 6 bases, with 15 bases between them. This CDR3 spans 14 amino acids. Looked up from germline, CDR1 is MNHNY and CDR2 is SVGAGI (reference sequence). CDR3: CASSYIQPQFEQYF. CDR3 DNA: TGTGCCAGCAGTTATATACAGCCACAGTTCGAGCAGTACTTC.